The T cell receptor (beta chain) under discussion was sequenced for a study of human T cells and chemical hapten exposure. This clonotype came up many times. The target antigen is unknown. Specified time point: patch test 3, about 24 weeks after DPC sensitization. Treatment noted: therapeutic diphenylcyclopropenone sensitization with weekly scalp DPC. Points from the study as a whole: TCRs exceeding a frequency of 1 in 1000 stayed unchanged under DPC sensitization.

TCRdb re-called the RACE reads through MiXCR, storing one row per CDR3 protein. The repertoire has over 65,000 distinct CDR3 sequences, 11% of them found once; the top ten carry approximately 1.5%. With 1 base clipped from V and 6 bases from J, the junction kept 2 bases outside the gene matches. The CDR3 covers 15 residues. Looked up from germline, CDR1 is SGHTA and CDR2 is FQGNSA. V usage is TRBV7-2 and J usage is TRBJ2-1, with 11 bases fitting TRBD2. The origin of this receptor is a woman between 45 and 60 years old with alopecia areata. Some clones in this sample may be carry-over from other donors' samples. The specimen comprised whole blood, sampled in connection with sensitization to the hapten diphenylcyclopropenone (DPC). The CDR3 spells CASSLGLAGFNEQFF. The CDR3 region has the DNA TGTGCCAGCAGCTTAGGACTAGCGGGGTTCAATGAGCAGTTCTTC.